One and the same sample provided the 6 T cell receptor beta chains below, sequenced in a study of cytomegalovirus exposure and HLA in healthy donors. Amplification used 60 Vbeta primers and 13 Jbeta primers. The assay was immunoSEQ multiplex PCR, and TCRdb's table has in-frame clones only and misses some. The sample consists of 150,000 to 200,000 clones, around 68% of them appearing once. Sequences were obtained from PBMCs. These receptors were obtained from a man aged 45-65 years in good health and CMV-seronegative.

This chain joins TRBV15 and TRBJ2-1; 10 bases match TRBD2. In germline, CDR1 is LNHNV, CDR2 YYDKDF (reference sequence). The CDR3 totals 15 residues. Trimming at V came to 1 base and at J to 9 bases, leaving 6 bases not matched to a gene. CDR3: CATSRASSGGTEQFF. The CDR3 nucleotides read TGTGCCACCAGCAGAGCGTCTAGCGGGGGTACTGAGCAGTTCTTC.

The rearrangement uses TRBV7-8 and TRBJ2-7; TRBD1 matches at 7 bases. In germline, CDR1 is SGHVS, CDR2 FQNEAQ. The ends lost 5 bases at V and 7 bases at J; junction bases unmatched: 8. The CDR3 is made up of 13 amino acids. This CDR3 is CASSIGQVEEQYF. The CDR3 DNA reads TGTGCCAGCAGCATTGGACAGGTTGAAGAGCAGTACTTC.

The gene calls are TRBV6-5 and TRBJ1-1; 9 bases agree with TRBD1. Germline V CDR1 and CDR2: MNHEY, SVGAGI. The V segment lost 11 bases and the J segment 4 bases; nucleotides outside the gene matches: 8. The CDR3 contains 13 residues. CDR3 bases: TGTGCCGCCTGGGGGACAGGGATCACTGAAGCTTTCTTT. Translated: CAAWGTGITEAFF.

The chain links TRBV15 to TRBJ1-6; D is possibly TRBD1 (5 bases). The ends were cut back, 6 bases at V and 6 bases at J, with 9 bases in the middle. CDR1 LNHNV and CDR2 YYDKDF come from the germline V gene (reference sequence). There are 13 residues in the CDR3. In DNA form, the CDR3 reads TGTGCCACCAGGACAGAGATTAATTCACCCCTCCACTTT. It specifies CATRTEINSPLHF.

The chain joins TRBV6-6 to TRBJ1-5; maybe TRBD1 (5 bases). Between the trimmed V and J ends, which lost 6 bases and 4 bases, there was a span of 16 bases. CDR3 length: 15 amino acids. CDR1 and CDR2 (germline): MNHNY, SVGAGI (reference sequence). CDR3 in amino acids: CASRGAGGVNQPQHF. The CDR3 DNA is TGTGCCAGCAGAGGGGCGGGAGGGGTAAATCAGCCCCAGCATTTT.

The gene calls are TRBV11-2 and TRBJ2-2; 12 nucleotides agree with TRBD2. This CDR3 region has 16 residues. Germline lookup yields CDR1 SGHAT and CDR2 FQNNGV. The V and J ends lost 2 bases and 4 bases, in that order; junction bases with no gene match: 2. This CDR3 is CASSLLGLAGTGELFF. CDR3 DNA: TGTGCCAGCAGCTTATTGGGACTAGCGGGCACCGGGGAGCTGTTTTTT.